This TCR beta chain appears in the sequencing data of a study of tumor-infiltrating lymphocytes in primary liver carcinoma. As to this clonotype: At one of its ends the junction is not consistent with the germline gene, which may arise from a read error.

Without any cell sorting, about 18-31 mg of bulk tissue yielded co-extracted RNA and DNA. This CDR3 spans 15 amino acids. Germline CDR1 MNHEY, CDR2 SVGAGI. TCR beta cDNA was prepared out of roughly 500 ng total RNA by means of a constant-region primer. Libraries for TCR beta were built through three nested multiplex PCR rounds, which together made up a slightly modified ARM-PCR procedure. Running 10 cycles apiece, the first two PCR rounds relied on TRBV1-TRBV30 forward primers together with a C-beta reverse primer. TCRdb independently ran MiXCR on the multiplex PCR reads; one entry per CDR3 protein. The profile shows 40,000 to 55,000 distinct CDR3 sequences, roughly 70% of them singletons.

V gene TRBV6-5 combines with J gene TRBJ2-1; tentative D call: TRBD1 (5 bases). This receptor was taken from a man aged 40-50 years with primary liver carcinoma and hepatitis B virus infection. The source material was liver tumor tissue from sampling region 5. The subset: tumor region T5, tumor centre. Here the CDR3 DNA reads TGTGCCAGCAGGGAATACAGGAGCTCCTACAGTAAGCAGTCCTTC. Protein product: CASREYRSSYSKQSF.